The text below deals with one T cell receptor beta chain. The source of the sample is a study of PD-L1 blockade in urothelial cancer. About the study: Atezolizumab 1,200 mg was given intravenously every 3 weeks, starting 2014. Blood gave a median approximately 130,000 T cells. Patients' prior chemotherapy regimens numbered 0 to 3.

Assay used: immunoSEQ multiplex PCR; TCRdb lists only in-frame clones, some missing. The sample lists about 63,000 clones; 81% were seen once. Noted time point: pretreatment peripheral blood. Pretreatment and on-treatment blood mononuclear cell samples were taken, totaling between 1 and 8 time points per patient. The CDR3 extends over 13 amino acids. CDR1 is LGHNA and CDR2 is YSLEER in the germline V gene. The V and J ends lost 2 bases and 6 bases, in that order; junction bases with no gene match: 4. The chain combines TRBV4-3 with TRBJ2-7; 7 positions match TRBD1. The sample here was PBMCs, taken around atezolizumab (anti-PD-L1) treatment. The source of this sequence is a man between 65 and 80 years old with urothelial cancer. This CDR3 reads CASSQLTGSEQYF. The CDR3 DNA reads as TGCGCCAGCAGCCAACTGACAGGGAGCGAGCAGTACTTC.